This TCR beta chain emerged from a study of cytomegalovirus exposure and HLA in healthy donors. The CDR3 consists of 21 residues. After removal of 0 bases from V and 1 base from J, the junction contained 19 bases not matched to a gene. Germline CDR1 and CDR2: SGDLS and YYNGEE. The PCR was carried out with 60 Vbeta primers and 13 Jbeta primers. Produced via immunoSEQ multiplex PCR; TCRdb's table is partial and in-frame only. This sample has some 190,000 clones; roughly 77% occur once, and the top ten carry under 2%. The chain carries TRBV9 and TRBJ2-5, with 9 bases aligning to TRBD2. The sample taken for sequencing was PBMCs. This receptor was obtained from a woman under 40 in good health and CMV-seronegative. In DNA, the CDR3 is TGTGCCAGCAGCGTAGCTACGAGCGGGGGGCTTCTCGTCCCGGGCCAAGAGACCCAGTACTTC. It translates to CASSVATSGGLLVPGQETQYF. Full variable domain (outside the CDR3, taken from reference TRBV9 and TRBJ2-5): DSGVTQTPKHLITATGQRVTLRCSPRSGDLSVYWYQQSLDQGLQFLIQYYNGEERAKGNILERFSAQQFPDLHSELNLSSLELGDSALYFCASSVATSGGLLVPGQETQYFGPGTRLLVL.